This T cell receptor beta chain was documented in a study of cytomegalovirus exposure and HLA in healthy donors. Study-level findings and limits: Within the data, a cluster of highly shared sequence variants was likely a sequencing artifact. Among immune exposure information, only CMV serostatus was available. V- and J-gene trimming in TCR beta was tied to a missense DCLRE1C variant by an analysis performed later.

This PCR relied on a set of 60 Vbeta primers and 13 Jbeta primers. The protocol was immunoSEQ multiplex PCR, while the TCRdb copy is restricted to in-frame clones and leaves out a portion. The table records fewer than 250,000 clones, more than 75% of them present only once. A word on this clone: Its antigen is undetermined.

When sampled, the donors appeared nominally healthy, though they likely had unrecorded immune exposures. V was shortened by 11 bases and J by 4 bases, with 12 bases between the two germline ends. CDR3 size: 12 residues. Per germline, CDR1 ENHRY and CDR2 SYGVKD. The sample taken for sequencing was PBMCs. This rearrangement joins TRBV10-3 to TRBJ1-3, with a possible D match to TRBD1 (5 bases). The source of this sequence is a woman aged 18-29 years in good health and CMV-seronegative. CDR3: CAAREEGNTIYF. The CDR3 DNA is TGTGCCGCCAGGGAGGAAGGAAACACCATATATTTT.